The 25 T cell receptor beta chains presented below share a single source sample, sequenced in a study of blood T cell repertoires in COVID-19. Produced via immunoSEQ multiplex PCR; TCRdb's table is partial and in-frame only. The sample carries around 80,000 clones, about 88% recorded once. What was sequenced was peripheral blood. These receptors were collected from a human donor in a cohort sampled during active COVID-19.

The chain joins TRBV7-2 to TRBJ2-3; 12 bases are a match to TRBD2. Germline values: CDR1 SGHTA, CDR2 FQGNSA. The ends lost 4 bases at V and 4 bases at J; junction bases unmatched: 12. The CDR3 is made up of 18 amino acids. As DNA, the CDR3 is TGTGCCAGCAGCTACAGGACTAGCGGGACCCTCGGGGCAGATACGCAGTATTTT. Translating gives CASSYRTSGTLGADTQYF.

The chain recombines TRBV30 with TRBJ1-1; D is unresolved. Germline loops: CDR1 GTSNPN, CDR2 SVGIG (reference sequence). V gave up 2 bases and J gave up 0 bases, with 13 bases separating them. The CDR3 covers 15 residues. CDR3 region: CAWSRDLGMNTEAFF. The CDR3 nucleotides are TGTGCCTGGAGTAGAGACCTCGGGATGAACACTGAAGCTTTCTTT.

The V and J genes are TRBV7-6 and TRBJ2-1, with 7 bases aligning to TRBD2. V lost 3 bases, J lost 3 bases, and 8 bases stayed unmatched. This CDR3 is built from 16 residues. Germline V CDR1 and CDR2: SGHVS, FNYEAQ. This chain's CDR3 is CASSFRGGSFYNEQFF. DNA of the CDR3: TGTGCCAGCAGCTTTAGGGGCGGGAGCTTCTACAATGAGCAGTTCTTC.

The chain joins TRBV3-1 (or the pseudogene TRBV3-2) to TRBJ1-2, with TRBD1 as a possible D gene (6 bases). Germline lookup yields CDR1 LGHDT and CDR2 YNNKEL (reference sequence). The CDR3 is made up of 15 amino acids. Trimming cost V 1 base and J 5 bases, with 14 bases left between them. CDR3 amino acids: CASSQAGGRVYGYTF. The CDR3 DNA reads as TGTGCCAGCAGCCAAGCTGGGGGCAGGGTGTATGGCTACACCTTC.

This clone was counted once. V gene TRBV7-2 combines with J gene TRBJ2-1; the match to TRBD1 covers 9 bases. Germline CDR1 and CDR2: SGHTA and FQGNSA. Trimming took 4 bases from V and 5 from J; bases not matched to a gene: 12. The CDR3 sequence is 17 residues long. CDR3 bases: TGTGCCAGCAGCTCCGCAGGACAGGGGTACATCCACAATGAGCAGTTCTTC. Protein: CASSSAGQGYIHNEQFF.

This clone was recorded a few times. The genes are TRBV2 and TRBJ2-7; 8 nucleotides match TRBD2. Trimming took 6 bases from V and 3 from J; bases not matched to a gene: 10. This CDR3 contains 15 residues. The germline CDR1 and CDR2 sequences are SNHLY and FYNNEI. The CDR3 protein is CASRVDGSGIYEQYF. The CDR3 nucleotides read TGTGCCAGCAGGGTTGATGGTAGCGGGATCTACGAGCAGTACTTC. The full variable domain, rest sourced from reference TRBV2 and TRBJ2-7, is EPEVTQTPSHQVTQMGQEVILRCVPISNHLYFYWYRQILGQKVEFLVSFYNNEISEKSEIFDDQFSVERPDGSNFTLKIRSTKLEDSAMYFCASRVDGSGIYEQYFGPGTRLTVT.

As DNA, the CDR3 is TGTGCCAGCTCACCAAGCCAGCTCGGGAACTACGAGCAGTACTTC. Protein product: CASSPSQLGNYEQYF. The V call is TRBV18, the J call TRBJ2-7; a weak D match, TRBD2 (5 bases). CDR1 and CDR2 (germline): KGHSH, LQKENI. Trimming stripped 2 bases from V and 3 bases from J, with 14 bases between. CDR3 length equals 15 residues.

The V and J genes are TRBV20-1 and TRBJ1-4; D is undetermined. V lost 6 bases, J lost 7 bases, and 9 bases lay in between. The CDR3 is 11 amino acids. Per germline, CDR1 DFQATT and CDR2 SNEGSKA (reference sequence). The CDR3 sequence is CSAYEGEKLFF. The CDR3 DNA reads TGCAGTGCCTACGAGGGTGAAAAACTGTTTTTT.

The V gene is TRBV5-4, the J gene TRBJ1-1; D is possibly TRBD1 (5 bases). CDR1 and CDR2 from the germline V gene are SGHNT and YYREEE (reference sequence). This CDR3 is built from 16 residues. V gave up 4 bases and J gave up 3 bases, with 19 bases separating them. CDR3 loop: CASSRIGGGEYTEAFF. The CDR3 bases are TGTGCCAGCAGCCGGATTGGCGGGGGGGAATACACTGAAGCTTTCTTT.

The chain links TRBV11-2 to TRBJ2-7; D may be TRBD1 (6 bases). Germline V gives CDR1 SGHAT, CDR2 FQNNGV. V lost 3 bases to trimming and J lost 0 bases, with 15 bases between them. The CDR3 is 16 residues long. The CDR3 DNA reads as TGTGCCAGCAGCTTGATGCAGGGGATGAGCTCCTACGAGCAGTACTTC. It encodes CASSLMQGMSSYEQYF.

This chain connects TRBV25-1 to TRBJ1-1, with D possibly TRBD1 on 5 matching bases. In germline, CDR1 is MGHDK, CDR2 SYGVNS. V lost 6 bases to trimming and J lost 2 bases, with 10 bases between them. The CDR3 has 13 amino acids. DNA of the CDR3: TGTGCCAGCAGGTCGACAGTTAACACTGAAGCTTTCTTT. Its protein product is CASRSTVNTEAFF.

The J gene is TRBJ2-7, the V gene TRBV2, with D perhaps TRBD2 (6 bases). V gave up 5 bases and J gave up 4 bases, with 15 bases separating them. CDR1 is SNHLY, CDR2 FYNNEI, per germline. The CDR3 contains 14 residues. The CDR3 nucleotides are TGTGCCAGCAGTAACCCGGGACTCGCTTACGAGCAGTACTTC. Translation gives CASSNPGLAYEQYF.

CDR3 DNA: TGTGCCAGCAGCTTGGCGTCAGTCGGGGGGTCGTACGAGCAGTACTTC. Translating gives CASSLASVGGSYEQYF. This sequence joins TRBV5-8 and TRBJ2-7; 7 nucleotides agree with TRBD2. Per the germline V gene, CDR1 is SGHTS and CDR2 is YDEGEE. V lost 0 bases, J lost 4 bases, and 10 bases stayed unmatched. The CDR3 loop spans 16 amino acids.

The chain employs TRBV5-4 and TRBJ2-5; TRBD1 matches 7 bases. Trimming at V came to 0 bases and at J to 5 bases, leaving 4 bases not matched to a gene. The CDR3 consists of 14 residues. The V gene's germline CDR1 is SGHNT and CDR2 YYREEE (reference sequence). The chain's CDR3 is CASSLDRGGETQYF. CDR3 nucleotide sequence: TGTGCCAGCAGCTTGGACAGGGGCGGGGAGACCCAGTACTTC.

This clone was observed once. The chain combines TRBV29-1 with TRBJ1-1; 7 nucleotides match TRBD1. V trimming: 7 bases; J trimming: 7 bases; junction bases outside the gene matches: 9. CDR3 length equals 12 residues. Germline CDR1 is SQVTM and CDR2 is ANQGSEA. Written as DNA, the CDR3 is TGCAGCGCATCGACAGGGCGACGTGAAGCTTTCTTT. This translates into CSASTGRREAFF.

The chain couples TRBV29-1 to TRBJ2-4; TRBD1 aligns across 8 bases. The CDR3 extends over 11 amino acids. The germline V gene encodes CDR1 SQVTM and CDR2 ANQGSEA. After removal of 7 bases from V and 6 bases from J, the junction contained 2 bases not matched to a gene. This chain's CDR3 is CSADRGNIQYF. The CDR3, as DNA: TGCAGCGCAGACAGGGGAAACATTCAGTACTTC.

The chain joins TRBV4-1 to TRBJ2-3; D gene uncertain. The germline V and J ends were trimmed by 1 base and 0 bases, with 5 bases remaining between them. CDR3 length equals 14 residues. In germline, CDR1 is MGHRA, CDR2 YSYEKL. The DNA of the CDR3 is TGCGCCAGCAGCCAAGCAGAAAGCACAGATACGCAGTATTTT. This sequence encodes CASSQAESTDTQYF.

This chain connects TRBV7-8 to TRBJ1-4, with 9 bases aligning to TRBD1. Germline V lookup: CDR1 SGHVS, CDR2 FQNEAQ. V shed 3 bases and J 0 bases; nucleotides not matched to a gene: 5. This CDR3 spans 17 amino acids. The CDR3 sequence is CASSFGTGFATNEKLFF. Written as DNA, the CDR3 is TGTGCCAGCAGCTTCGGGACAGGGTTTGCAACTAATGAAAAACTGTTTTTT.

The CDR3 loop reads CASSELAVQGEQYF. CDR3 in DNA: TGTGCCAGCAGTGAGTTGGCGGTACAGGGGGAGCAGTACTTC. The J gene is TRBJ2-7, the V gene TRBV6-1, with 7 bases matching TRBD1. J lost 7 bases, V lost 3 bases, and 9 bases had no gene match. Per the germline V gene, CDR1 is MNHNS and CDR2 is SASEGT. The CDR3 covers 14 residues.

With respect to this clone: The junction departs from the called germline gene at one end, perhaps through a read error. The CDR3 here is CASSLGRTGTNSPLHF. Here the CDR3 DNA reads TGTGCCAGCAGTTTAGGGCGGACAGGCACTAATTCACCCCTCCACTTT. This rearrangement joins TRBV11-1 to TRBJ1-6, with 7 bases lining up with TRBD1. The CDR3 is 16 residues long. Germline CDR1 reads SGHAT; CDR2 reads FQDESV (reference sequence).

The chain has TRBV19 and TRBJ1-5; D is possibly TRBD1 (6 bases). CDR3 length: 14 amino acids. V was pared by 4 bases and J by 6 bases, with 13 bases between. In germline, CDR1 is LNHDA, CDR2 SQIVND (reference sequence). For the CDR3, the DNA is TGTGCCAGTAGTACCACAGGGTACGCTCAGCCCCAGCATTTT. Protein product: CASSTTGYAQPQHF.

The chain couples TRBV12-3 or TRBV12-4 to TRBJ1-2; D not resolved. This CDR3 is 13 amino acids long. V was clipped by 1 base and J by 2 bases, with 5 bases between them. CDR3 DNA sequence: TGTGCCAGCAGTTTAGTACAGAACTATGGCTACACCTTC. Its protein is CASSLVQNYGYTF.

This chain joins TRBV7-8 and TRBJ2-1; 8 bases align to TRBD2. J lost 2 bases, V lost 1 base, and 10 bases had no gene match. This CDR3 is 18 amino acids long. Germline V gene data show CDR1 as SGHVS and CDR2 as FQNEAQ. The CDR3 is CASSLVAGLATPYNEQFF. The CDR3 bases are TGTGCCAGCAGCTTAGTAGCGGGGCTAGCGACCCCCTACAATGAGCAGTTCTTC.

The rearrangement links TRBV6-4 to TRBJ2-7, with TRBD1 identical over 12 bases. Unmatched junction bases numbered 7, after V lost 4 bases and J lost 6 bases. The CDR3 is 15 amino acids. CDR1 is MRHNA and CDR2 is SNTAGT in the germline V gene. The CDR3 region has the DNA TGTGCCAGCAGTGTGGCCGGGACAGGGGGCAGCGAGCAGTACTTC. This gives the protein CASSVAGTGGSEQYF.

The chain couples TRBV2 to TRBJ1-2; 8 bases map to TRBD1. Germline V gene lookup returns CDR1 SNHLY and CDR2 FYNNEI. This CDR3 spans 13 amino acids. V shed 6 bases, J shed 8 bases, and the junction held 8 bases outside the gene matches. This chain's CDR3 is CASRTYRGIGYTF. For the CDR3, the DNA is TGTGCCAGCAGGACTTACAGGGGGATAGGCTACACCTTC.